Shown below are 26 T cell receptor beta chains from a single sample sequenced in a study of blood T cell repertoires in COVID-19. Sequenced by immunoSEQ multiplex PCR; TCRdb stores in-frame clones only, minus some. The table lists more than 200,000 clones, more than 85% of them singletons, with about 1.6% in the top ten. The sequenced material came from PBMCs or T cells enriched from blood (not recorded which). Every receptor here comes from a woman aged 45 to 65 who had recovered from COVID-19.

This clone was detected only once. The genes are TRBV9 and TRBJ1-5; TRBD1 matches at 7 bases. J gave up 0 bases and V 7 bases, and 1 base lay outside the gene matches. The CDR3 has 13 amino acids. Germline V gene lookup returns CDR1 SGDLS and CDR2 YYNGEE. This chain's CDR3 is CASPGGSNQPQHF. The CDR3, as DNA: TGTGCCAGCCCAGGGGGTAGCAATCAGCCCCAGCATTTT. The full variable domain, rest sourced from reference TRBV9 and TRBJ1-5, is DSGVTQTPKHLITATGQRVTLRCSPRSGDLSVYWYQQSLDQGLQFLIQYYNGEERAKGNILERFSAQQFPDLHSELNLSSLELGDSALYFCASPGGSNQPQHFGDGTRLSIL.

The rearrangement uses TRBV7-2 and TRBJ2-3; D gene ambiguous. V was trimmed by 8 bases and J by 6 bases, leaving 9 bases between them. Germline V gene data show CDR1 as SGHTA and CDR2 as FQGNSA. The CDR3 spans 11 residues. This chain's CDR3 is CASQEWDTQYF. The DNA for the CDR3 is TGTGCCAGCCAGGAATGGGATACGCAGTATTTT.

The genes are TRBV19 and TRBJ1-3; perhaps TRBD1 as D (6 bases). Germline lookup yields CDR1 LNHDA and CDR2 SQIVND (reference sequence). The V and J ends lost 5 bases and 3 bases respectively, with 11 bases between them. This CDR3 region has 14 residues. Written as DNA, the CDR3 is TGTGCCAGTAGTTCCGGGACATTTGGAAACACCATATATTTT. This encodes CASSSGTFGNTIYF.

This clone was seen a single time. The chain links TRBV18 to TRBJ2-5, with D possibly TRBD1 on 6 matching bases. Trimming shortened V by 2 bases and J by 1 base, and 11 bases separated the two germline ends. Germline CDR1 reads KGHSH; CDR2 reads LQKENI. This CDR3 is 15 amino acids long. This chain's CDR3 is CASSPFQGPQETQYF. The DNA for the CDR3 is TGTGCCAGCTCACCATTTCAGGGGCCCCAAGAGACCCAGTACTTC.

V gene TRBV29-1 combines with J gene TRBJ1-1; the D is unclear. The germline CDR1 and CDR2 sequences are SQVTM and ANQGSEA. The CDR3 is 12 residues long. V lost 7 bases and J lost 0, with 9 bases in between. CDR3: CSGGLMNTEAFF. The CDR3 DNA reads TGCAGCGGTGGACTTATGAACACTGAAGCTTTCTTT.

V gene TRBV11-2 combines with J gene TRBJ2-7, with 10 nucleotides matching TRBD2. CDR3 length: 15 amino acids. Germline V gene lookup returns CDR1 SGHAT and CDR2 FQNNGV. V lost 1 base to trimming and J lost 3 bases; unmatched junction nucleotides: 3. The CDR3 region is CASSLASGSGYEQYF. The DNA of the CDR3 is TGTGCCAGCAGCTTAGCTAGCGGGAGCGGCTACGAGCAGTACTTC.

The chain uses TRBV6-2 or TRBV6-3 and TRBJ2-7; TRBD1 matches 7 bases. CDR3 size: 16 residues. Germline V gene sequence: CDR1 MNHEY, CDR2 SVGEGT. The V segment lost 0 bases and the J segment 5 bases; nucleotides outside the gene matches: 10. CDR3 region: CASSYSQSTGMDEQYF. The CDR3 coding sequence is TGTGCCAGCAGTTACTCGCAATCGACAGGGATGGACGAGCAGTACTTC.

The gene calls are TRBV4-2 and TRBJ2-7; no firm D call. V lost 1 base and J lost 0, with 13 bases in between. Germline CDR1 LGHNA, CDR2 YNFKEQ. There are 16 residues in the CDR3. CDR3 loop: CASSQVVLQHSYEQYF. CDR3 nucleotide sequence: TGTGCCAGCAGCCAAGTGGTGTTACAGCACTCCTACGAGCAGTACTTC.

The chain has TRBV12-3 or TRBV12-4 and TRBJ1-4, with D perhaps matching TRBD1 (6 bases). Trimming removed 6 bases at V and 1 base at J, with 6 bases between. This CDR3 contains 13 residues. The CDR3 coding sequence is TGTGCCAGCAGGGACAGAACTAATGAAAAACTGTTTTTT. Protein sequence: CASRDRTNEKLFF.

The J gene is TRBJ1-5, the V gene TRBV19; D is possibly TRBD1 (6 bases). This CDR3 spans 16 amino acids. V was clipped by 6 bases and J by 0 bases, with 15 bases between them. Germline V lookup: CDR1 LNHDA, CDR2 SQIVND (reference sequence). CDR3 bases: TGTGCCAGTAGCAAGGGGAGGGGGAATAGCAATCAGCCCCAGCATTTT. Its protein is CASSKGRGNSNQPQHF.

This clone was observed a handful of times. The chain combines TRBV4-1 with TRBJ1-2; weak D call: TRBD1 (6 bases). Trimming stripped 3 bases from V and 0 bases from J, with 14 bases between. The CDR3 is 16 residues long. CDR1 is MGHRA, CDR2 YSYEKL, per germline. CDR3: CASSQGNRVANYGYTF. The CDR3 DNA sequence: TGCGCCAGCAGCCAGGGAAACAGGGTTGCTAACTATGGCTACACCTTC.

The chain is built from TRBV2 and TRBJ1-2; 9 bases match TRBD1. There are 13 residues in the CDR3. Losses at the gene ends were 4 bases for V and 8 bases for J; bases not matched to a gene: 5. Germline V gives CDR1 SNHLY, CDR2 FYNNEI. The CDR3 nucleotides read TGTGCCAGCAGTGCACAGGGGGCGGGAGGCTACACCTTC. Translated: CASSAQGAGGYTF.

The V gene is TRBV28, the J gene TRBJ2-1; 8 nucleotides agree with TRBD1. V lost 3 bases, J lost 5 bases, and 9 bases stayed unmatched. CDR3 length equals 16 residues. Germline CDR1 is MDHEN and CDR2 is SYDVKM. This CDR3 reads CASSFQGAQFNNEQFF. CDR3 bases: TGTGCCAGCAGTTTTCAGGGGGCGCAGTTCAACAATGAGCAGTTCTTC.

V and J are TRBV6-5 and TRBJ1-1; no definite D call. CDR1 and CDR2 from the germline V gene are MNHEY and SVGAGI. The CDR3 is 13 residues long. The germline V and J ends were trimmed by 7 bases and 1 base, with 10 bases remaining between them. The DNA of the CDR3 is TGTGCCAGCATTCCGGAGAAGAACACTGAAGCTTTCTTT. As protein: CASIPEKNTEAFF.

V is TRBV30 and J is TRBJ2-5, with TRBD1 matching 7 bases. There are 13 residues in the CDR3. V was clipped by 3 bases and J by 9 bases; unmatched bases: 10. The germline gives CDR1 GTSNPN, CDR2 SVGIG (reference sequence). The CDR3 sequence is CAWSSGQVRSQYF. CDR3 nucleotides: TGTGCCTGGAGCAGTGGACAGGTTAGGTCCCAGTACTTC.

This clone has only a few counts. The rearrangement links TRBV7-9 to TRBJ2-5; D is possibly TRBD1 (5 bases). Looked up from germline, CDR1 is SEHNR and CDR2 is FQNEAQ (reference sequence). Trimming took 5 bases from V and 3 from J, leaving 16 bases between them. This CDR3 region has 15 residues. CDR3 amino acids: CASSMWGGSEETQYF. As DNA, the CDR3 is TGTGCCAGCAGCATGTGGGGCGGATCCGAAGAGACCCAGTACTTC.

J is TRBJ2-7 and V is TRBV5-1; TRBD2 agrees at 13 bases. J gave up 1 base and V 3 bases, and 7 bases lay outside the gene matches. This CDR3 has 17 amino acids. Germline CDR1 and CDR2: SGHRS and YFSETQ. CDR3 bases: TGCGCCAGCAGCTCCGGACTAGCGGGAGTAGGATCCTACGAGCAGTACTTC. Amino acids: CASSSGLAGVGSYEQYF.

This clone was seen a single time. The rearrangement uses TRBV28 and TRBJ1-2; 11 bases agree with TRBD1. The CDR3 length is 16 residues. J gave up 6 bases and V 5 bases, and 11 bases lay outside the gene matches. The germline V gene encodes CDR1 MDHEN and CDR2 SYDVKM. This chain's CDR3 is CASSLRGQGALHGYTF. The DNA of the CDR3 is TGTGCCAGCAGTCTCCGAGGACAGGGGGCGCTTCATGGCTACACCTTC.

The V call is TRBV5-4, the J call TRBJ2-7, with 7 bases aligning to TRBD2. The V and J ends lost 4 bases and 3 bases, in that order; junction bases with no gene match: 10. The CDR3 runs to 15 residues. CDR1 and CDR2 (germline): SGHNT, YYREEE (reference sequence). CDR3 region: CASSTRRDYGYEQYF. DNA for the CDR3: TGTGCCAGCAGCACACGCCGGGACTATGGCTACGAGCAGTACTTC. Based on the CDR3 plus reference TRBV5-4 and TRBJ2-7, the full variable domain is ETGVTQSPTHLIKTRGQQVTLRCSSQSGHNTVSWYQQALGQGPQFIFQYYREEENGRGNFPPRFSGLQFPNYSSELNVNALELDDSALYLCASSTRRDYGYEQYFGPGTRLTVT.

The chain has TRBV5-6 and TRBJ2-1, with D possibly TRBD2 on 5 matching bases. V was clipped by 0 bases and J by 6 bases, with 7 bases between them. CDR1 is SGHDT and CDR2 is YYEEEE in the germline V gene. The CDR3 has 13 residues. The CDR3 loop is CASSLGLANEQFF. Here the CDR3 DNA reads TGTGCCAGCAGCTTGGGGCTAGCCAATGAGCAGTTCTTC.

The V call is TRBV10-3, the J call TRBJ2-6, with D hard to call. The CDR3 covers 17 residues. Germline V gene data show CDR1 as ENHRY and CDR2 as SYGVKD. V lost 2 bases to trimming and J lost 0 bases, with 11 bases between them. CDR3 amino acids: CAISEIAHPSGANVLTF. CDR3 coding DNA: TGTGCCATCAGTGAGATCGCGCACCCCTCTGGGGCCAACGTCCTGACTTTC.

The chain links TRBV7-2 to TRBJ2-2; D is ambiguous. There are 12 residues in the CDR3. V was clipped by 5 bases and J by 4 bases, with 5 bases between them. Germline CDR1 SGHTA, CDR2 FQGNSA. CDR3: CASSQVTGELFF. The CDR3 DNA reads TGTGCCAGCAGCCAGGTCACCGGGGAGCTGTTTTTT.

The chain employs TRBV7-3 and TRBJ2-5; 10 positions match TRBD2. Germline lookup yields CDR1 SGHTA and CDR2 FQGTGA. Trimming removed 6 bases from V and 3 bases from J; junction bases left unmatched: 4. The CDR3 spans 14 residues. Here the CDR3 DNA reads TGTGCCAGCAGTCCTGGACTAGCGGAAGAGACCCAGTACTTC. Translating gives CASSPGLAEETQYF.

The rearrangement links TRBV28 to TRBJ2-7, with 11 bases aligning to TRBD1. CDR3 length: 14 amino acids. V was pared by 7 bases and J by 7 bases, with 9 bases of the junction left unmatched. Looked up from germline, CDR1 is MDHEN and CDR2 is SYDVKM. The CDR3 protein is CASKPGQGVREQYF. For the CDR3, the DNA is TGTGCCAGCAAACCGGGACAGGGGGTCCGGGAGCAGTACTTC.

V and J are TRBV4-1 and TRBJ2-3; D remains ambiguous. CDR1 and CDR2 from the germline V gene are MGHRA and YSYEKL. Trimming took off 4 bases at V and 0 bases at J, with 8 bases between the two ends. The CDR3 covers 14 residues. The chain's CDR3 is CASSLRESTDTQYF. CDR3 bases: TGCGCCAGCAGCCTAAGAGAGAGCACAGATACGCAGTATTTT.

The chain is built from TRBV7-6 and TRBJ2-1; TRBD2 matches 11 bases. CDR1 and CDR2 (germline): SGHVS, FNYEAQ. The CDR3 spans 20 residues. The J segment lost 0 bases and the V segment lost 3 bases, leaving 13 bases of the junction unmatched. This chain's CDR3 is CASSLLGLAEPQSSYNEQFF. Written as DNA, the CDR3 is TGTGCCAGCAGCTTGTTGGGACTAGCGGAACCACAGAGCTCCTACAATGAGCAGTTCTTC.